A selection of T cell receptor beta chains follows, all from one sample in a study of cytomegalovirus exposure and HLA in healthy donors. Some clones are missing from TCRdb's copy, which holds only in-frame ones; the method was immunoSEQ multiplex PCR. The table lists roughly 140,000 clones, 60% to 80% of them singletons. The specimen sequenced was PBMCs. All receptors come from a woman between 40 and 55 years old in good health and CMV-seropositive. CDR3s include the opening cysteine and the closing phenylalanine or tryptophan. The order of the fields is V gene, J gene, clone size, D gene, CDR3 protein, CDR3 DNA. The D gene is left open where the match is weak. Clone size is shown for a subset of rows, as once, few, many or a class of expanded clone.

V gene: TRBV10-1; J gene: TRBJ2-2; clone size: NA; D gene: NA; CDR3 protein: CASSDTSFAGTGELFF; CDR3 DNA: TGCGCCAGCAGTGATACGTCGTTCGCCGGCACCGGGGAGCTGTTTTTT
V gene: TRBV19; J gene: TRBJ1-6; clone size: NA; D gene: NA; CDR3 protein: CASSILGVDSPLHF; CDR3 DNA: TGTGCCAGTAGTATCCTCGGGGTGGATTCACCCCTCCACTTT
V gene: TRBV6-5; J gene: TRBJ1-3; clone size: NA; D gene: NA; CDR3 protein: CASSYSRGSGNTIYF; CDR3 DNA: TGTGCCAGCAGTTACTCAAGGGGTTCTGGAAACACCATATATTTT
V gene: TRBV12-5; J gene: TRBJ2-5; clone size: NA; D gene: NA; CDR3 protein: CASGFGSEETQYF; CDR3 DNA: TGTGCTAGTGGTTTCGGTAGCGAAGAGACCCAGTACTTC
V gene: TRBV5-1; J gene: TRBJ1-2; clone size: NA; D gene: TRBD1; CDR3 protein: CASSSGTGGFNYGYTF; CDR3 DNA: TGCGCCAGCAGCAGCGGGACAGGGGGTTTTAACTATGGCTACACCTTC
V gene: TRBV28; J gene: TRBJ2-2; clone size: NA; D gene: NA; CDR3 protein: CASSPGGLGALANTGELFF; CDR3 DNA: TGTGCCAGCAGCCCAGGGGGGTTAGGCGCTCTAGCGAACACCGGGGAGCTGTTTTTT
V gene: TRBV18; J gene: TRBJ2-7; clone size: NA; D gene: TRBD2; CDR3 protein: CASSPPGAGGPSPYEQYF; CDR3 DNA: TGTGCCAGCTCACCACCGGGAGCGGGGGGGCCTAGTCCCTACGAGCAGTACTTC
V gene: TRBV7-9; J gene: TRBJ2-1; clone size: NA; D gene: TRBD2; CDR3 protein: CSSKRPGLAIHDEQFF; CDR3 DNA: TGTTCCAGCAAAAGGCCAGGACTAGCGATTCACGATGAGCAGTTCTTC
V gene: TRBV27; J gene: TRBJ2-4; clone size: NA; D gene: TRBD2; CDR3 protein: CASSFIREGIQYF; CDR3 DNA: TGTGCCAGCAGTTTTATTAGGGAGGGCATTCAGTACTTC
V gene: TRBV6-1; J gene: TRBJ1-1; clone size: few; D gene: NA; CDR3 protein: CASSLDRGNTEAFF; CDR3 DNA: TGTGCCAGCAGTCTGGACAGAGGGAACACTGAAGCTTTCTTT
V gene: TRBV6-6; J gene: TRBJ1-1; clone size: NA; D gene: NA; CDR3 protein: CASSYGVGAPEAFF; CDR3 DNA: TGTGCCAGCAGTTACGGGGTAGGGGCCCCTGAAGCTTTCTTT
V gene: TRBV6-1; J gene: TRBJ1-3; clone size: NA; D gene: NA; CDR3 protein: CAGRQASSGNTIYF; CDR3 DNA: TGTGCCGGAAGACAGGCCAGCTCTGGAAACACCATATATTTT
V gene: TRBV2; J gene: TRBJ2-3; clone size: once; D gene: NA; CDR3 protein: CASSGQGPSTDTQYF; CDR3 DNA: TGTGCCAGCAGTGGGCAGGGCCCAAGCACAGATACGCAGTATTTT
V gene: TRBV28; J gene: TRBJ2-5; clone size: NA; D gene: TRBD1; CDR3 protein: CASSLDRGHETQYF; CDR3 DNA: TGTGCCAGCAGTTTAGACAGGGGGCATGAGACCCAGTACTTC
V gene: TRBV5-1; J gene: TRBJ2-5; clone size: NA; D gene: TRBD2; CDR3 protein: CASSPPAGPGRDRILQETQYF; CDR3 DNA: TGCGCCAGCAGCCCCCCGGCGGGGCCTGGGAGGGACCGCATCCTCCAAGAGACCCAGTACTTC
V gene: TRBV19; J gene: TRBJ1-1; clone size: NA; D gene: TRBD1; CDR3 protein: CASSTTGASSTEAFF; CDR3 DNA: TGTGCCAGTAGCACAACAGGGGCGAGTAGCACTGAAGCTTTCTTT
V gene: TRBV6-6; J gene: TRBJ1-1; clone size: NA; D gene: NA; CDR3 protein: CASSNGQTMNTEAFF; CDR3 DNA: TGTGCCAGCAGCAACGGACAGACCATGAACACTGAAGCTTTCTTT
V gene: TRBV29-1; J gene: TRBJ2-7; clone size: NA; D gene: NA; CDR3 protein: CSVNGPLGGEQYF; CDR3 DNA: TGCAGCGTTAATGGTCCCCTGGGGGGCGAGCAGTACTTC
V gene: TRBV27; J gene: TRBJ1-1; clone size: NA; D gene: TRBD1; CDR3 protein: CASSKQGVDTEAFF; CDR3 DNA: TGTGCCAGCAGCAAACAGGGGGTGGACACTGAAGCTTTCTTT
V gene: TRBV2; J gene: TRBJ1-6; clone size: NA; D gene: TRBD1; CDR3 protein: CASSRDSSYNSPLHF; CDR3 DNA: TGTGCCAGCAGTCGGGACAGCTCCTATAATTCACCCCTCCACTTT
V gene: TRBV29-1; J gene: TRBJ2-7; clone size: NA; D gene: NA; CDR3 protein: CSVAPGQNYEQYF; CDR3 DNA: TGCAGCGTTGCCCCCGGACAGAACTACGAGCAGTACTTC
V gene: TRBV2; J gene: TRBJ2-3; clone size: NA; D gene: NA; CDR3 protein: CASSELRGSTDTQYF; CDR3 DNA: TGTGCCAGCAGTGAACTACGGGGGTCAACAGATACGCAGTATTTT
V gene: TRBV5-1; J gene: TRBJ2-7; clone size: NA; D gene: NA; CDR3 protein: CASSSMTGGYEQYF; CDR3 DNA: TGCGCCAGCAGTTCGATGACAGGCGGCTACGAGCAGTACTTC
V gene: TRBV7-6; J gene: TRBJ2-7; clone size: NA; D gene: NA; CDR3 protein: CASSLQGGYEQYF; CDR3 DNA: TGTGCCAGCAGCTTGCAGGGGGGCTACGAGCAGTACTTC
V gene: TRBV7-2; J gene: TRBJ1-5; clone size: NA; D gene: NA; CDR3 protein: CASSLRGILMTQHF; CDR3 DNA: TGTGCCAGCAGCTTACGGGGGATCCTCATGACCCAGCATTTT
V gene: TRBV5-5; J gene: TRBJ2-3; clone size: NA; D gene: NA; CDR3 protein: CASTISSGRTDTQYF; CDR3 DNA: TGTGCCAGCACCATATCGAGCGGCCGCACAGATACGCAGTATTTT
V gene: TRBV11-2; J gene: TRBJ2-7; clone size: once; D gene: TRBD1; CDR3 protein: CASSSAGQGWGGYEQYF; CDR3 DNA: TGTGCCAGCAGCTCCGCTGGACAGGGGTGGGGAGGTTACGAGCAGTACTTC
V gene: TRBV10-3; J gene: TRBJ2-1; clone size: NA; D gene: NA; CDR3 protein: CAISGDGGVNEQFF; CDR3 DNA: TGTGCCATCAGTGGGGACGGCGGGGTTAATGAGCAGTTCTTC
V gene: TRBV28; J gene: TRBJ2-1; clone size: few; D gene: TRBD2; CDR3 protein: CASSSLTGTSGGPSYNEQFF; CDR3 DNA: TGTGCCAGCAGCTCACTCACCGGGACTAGCGGGGGCCCCTCCTACAATGAGCAGTTCTTC